This passage covers 26 T cell receptor beta chains from one sample sequenced in a study of CD8 T cells in ankylosing spondylitis. In TCRdb, the 5' RACE reads were re-called with MiXCR into one record per CDR3 protein. The data hold roughly 180,000 distinct CDR3 sequences, with 9.5% to 15% observed a single time. Material for sequencing was blood, either unsorted or a sorted T cell fraction (not recorded which). Receptors were obtained from a male donor with ankylosing spondylitis or in good health (not recorded which).

V is TRBV7-9 and J is TRBJ1-6; D remains unclear. The CDR3 runs to 14 residues. Germline values: CDR1 SEHNR, CDR2 FQNEAQ (reference sequence). V lost 6 bases, J lost 0 bases, and 6 bases lay in between. The CDR3 nucleotides read TGTGCCAGCAGACAGAGCTCCTATAATTCACCCCTCCACTTT. Amino acid sequence: CASRQSSYNSPLHF.

In this sample, this clonotype turned up a few times. The chain carries TRBV6-4 and TRBJ2-1; a weak D match, TRBD2 (6 bases). This CDR3 region has 15 residues. Trimming left V 0 bases short and J 0 bases short, with 6 bases between. CDR1 is MRHNA, CDR2 SNTAGT, per germline. The chain's CDR3 is CASSDSTSSYNEQFF. The CDR3 nucleotides read TGTGCCAGCAGTGACTCGACTAGCTCCTACAATGAGCAGTTCTTC.

This clonotype was seen a handful of times. The genes are TRBV7-9 and TRBJ2-7; no definite D call. The V and J ends lost 6 bases and 1 base respectively, with 10 bases between them. Per germline, CDR1 SEHNR and CDR2 FQNEAQ (reference sequence). This CDR3 has 13 amino acids. CDR3 nucleotides: TGTGCCAGCAGGAAAGAGGTTTCCTACGAGCAGTACTTC. It specifies CASRKEVSYEQYF.

This clonotype has a handful of counts. The chain links TRBV7-9 to TRBJ2-1; 9 nucleotides agree with TRBD1. The germline V gene has CDR1 SEHNR and CDR2 FQNEAQ (reference sequence). The V and J ends lost 5 bases and 8 bases, in that order; junction bases with no gene match: 10. The CDR3 spans 15 residues. CDR3: CASSVNRGPRDEQFF. In DNA form, the CDR3 reads TGTGCCAGCAGCGTTAACAGGGGGCCCAGGGATGAGCAGTTCTTC.

There are a few counts of this clonotype. The V call is TRBV3-1, the J call TRBJ2-7, with 11 positions matching TRBD2. The CDR3 has 17 residues. Germline values: CDR1 LGHDT, CDR2 YNNKEL (reference sequence). Losses at the gene ends were 0 bases for V and 4 bases for J; bases not matched to a gene: 8. The DNA of the CDR3 is TGTGCCAGCAGCCAAGATGGTTCGGGGACTAGCGGTTACGAGCAGTACTTC. Translation gives CASSQDGSGTSGYEQYF.

The gene calls are TRBV27 and TRBJ2-7; 8 bases agree with TRBD2. V lost 6 bases to trimming and J lost 3 bases; unmatched junction nucleotides: 10. This CDR3 is built from 15 residues. Germline CDR1 reads MNHEY; CDR2 reads SMNVEV (reference sequence). The CDR3 region has the DNA TGTGCCAGCAGACCCTCGGCTAGCGGGTTCTACGAGCAGTACTTC. This sequence encodes CASRPSASGFYEQYF.

The V gene is TRBV15, the J gene TRBJ2-1; 8 nucleotides line up with TRBD2. The trim removed 4 bases at V and 3 bases at J, leaving 5 bases unmatched. The CDR3 has 15 residues. The V gene's germline CDR1 is LNHNV and CDR2 YYDKDF (reference sequence). The CDR3 reads CATSIRGGVYNEQFF. CDR3 in DNA: TGTGCCACCAGCATTCGGGGGGGGGTCTACAATGAGCAGTTCTTC.

The chain carries TRBV20-1 and TRBJ2-1; D call uncertain. This CDR3 comprises 11 residues. Germline-derived CDR1 and CDR2 are DFQATT and SNEGSKA (reference sequence). V dropped 0 bases and J dropped 14 bases, with 11 bases sitting between them. The CDR3, as DNA: TGCAGTGCTAGAGATCACAGTGGTGAGTTCTTC. Its translation is CSARDHSGEFF.

The V call is TRBV4-1, the J call TRBJ2-7; 9 bases map to TRBD2. Unmatched junction bases numbered 10, after V lost 1 base and J lost 3 bases. CDR3 length equals 17 residues. The germline gives CDR1 MGHRA, CDR2 YSYEKL. The CDR3 DNA follows: TGCGCCAGCAGCCAAGGTCCAGCGGGGGGACTTAACTACGAGCAGTACTTC. This encodes CASSQGPAGGLNYEQYF.

The J gene is TRBJ2-5, the V gene TRBV19; 10 nucleotides match TRBD2. CDR3 length: 15 amino acids. The germline V gene encodes CDR1 LNHDA and CDR2 SQIVND (reference sequence). V shed 7 bases and J 2 bases; nucleotides not matched to a gene: 7. The CDR3 reads CASTSSGGLQETQYF. DNA of the CDR3: TGTGCCAGTACCTCTAGCGGGGGTCTTCAAGAGACCCAGTACTTC.

The chain has TRBV6-6 and TRBJ2-7; tentatively, D is TRBD1 or TRBD2 (5 bases each). The V end lost 4 bases, the J end lost 7 bases, and 11 bases lay between the germline ends. The germline V gene encodes CDR1 MNHNY and CDR2 SVGAGI (reference sequence). CDR3 length: 12 residues. CDR3 nucleotide sequence: TGTGCCAGCAGTTTAATTTGGGGGGAGCAGTACTTC. As protein: CASSLIWGEQYF.

In this sample, this clonotype turned up a few times. The genes are TRBV6-9 and TRBJ2-5; 8 bases align to TRBD2. Germline V gene data show CDR1 as MNHGY and CDR2 as SVAAGI. This CDR3 has 17 residues. The V gene end was trimmed by 0 bases and the J gene end by 5 bases; junction bases not matched to a gene: 11. The CDR3 is CASSYSKRREGVETQYF. The CDR3 region has the DNA TGTGCCAGCAGTTATTCGAAAAGACGGGAGGGGGTCGAGACCCAGTACTTC.

This clonotype occurred a few times. The chain is built from TRBV13 and TRBJ1-2; D remains ambiguous. Looked up from germline, CDR1 is PRHDT and CDR2 is FYEKMQ (reference sequence). V dropped 5 bases and J dropped 4 bases, with 14 bases sitting between them. The CDR3 contains 14 residues. The CDR3 sequence: CASSPRTQGYGYTF. In DNA, the CDR3 is TGTGCCAGCAGCCCCCGGACTCAAGGCTATGGCTACACCTTC.

The gene calls are TRBV28 and TRBJ2-1, with unresolved D. Germline V gene data show CDR1 as MDHEN and CDR2 as SYDVKM. This CDR3 has 16 amino acids. Trimming removed 4 bases at V and 0 bases at J, with 13 bases between. The CDR3 bases are TGTGCCAGCAGTTCCACGTCGCGGTACTCCTACAATGAGCAGTTCTTC. The encoded protein is CASSSTSRYSYNEQFF.

This clonotype has more than one count but fewer than ten. The CDR3 loop reads CASSSNMNTGELFF. The CDR3 region has the DNA TGTGCCAGCAGTTCCAACATGAACACCGGGGAGCTGTTTTTT. The rearrangement uses TRBV12-3 or TRBV12-4 and TRBJ2-2; no reliable D call. The CDR3 has 14 amino acids. Trimming stripped 4 bases from V and 1 base from J, with 7 bases between.

The chain has TRBV6-1 and TRBJ2-3; 7 bases align to TRBD2. The CDR3 extends over 14 amino acids. Germline CDR1 MNHNS, CDR2 SASEGT. Trimming took 9 bases from V and 2 from J; bases not matched to a gene: 8. The CDR3 loop reads CASGDYRDTDTQYF. The CDR3 DNA follows: TGTGCCAGTGGGGACTACCGAGACACAGATACGCAGTATTTT.

This clonotype was recorded a few times. The chain is built from TRBV4-1 and TRBJ1-1; D gene unclear. Germline V gene data show CDR1 as MGHRA and CDR2 as YSYEKL. Trimming pared 1 base from V and 4 bases from J, leaving 10 bases between. The CDR3 consists of 14 residues. The CDR3 sequence: CASSQALRGTEAFF. For the CDR3, the DNA is TGCGCCAGCAGCCAAGCTCTTCGGGGCACTGAAGCTTTCTTT.

In this sample, this clonotype turned up a few times. V and J are TRBV27 and TRBJ2-7; D might be TRBD2 (5 bases). Between the trimmed V and J ends, which lost 3 bases and 3 bases, there was a span of 9 bases. Germline values: CDR1 MNHEY, CDR2 SMNVEV (reference sequence). The CDR3 contains 13 residues. The CDR3 loop is CASSLDSDYEQYF. The CDR3 region has the DNA TGTGCCAGCAGTTTGGACTCCGACTACGAGCAGTACTTC.

This clonotype came up a few times. The V call is TRBV7-2, the J call TRBJ2-4, with D perhaps TRBD2 (6 bases). The CDR3 contains 17 residues. Between the trimmed V and J ends, which lost 0 bases and 6 bases, there was a span of 18 bases. Germline CDR1 is SGHTA and CDR2 is FQGNSA. This CDR3 is CASSLAGGQLIPNIQYF. Written as DNA, the CDR3 is TGTGCCAGCAGCTTAGCGGGGGGTCAACTAATCCCAAACATTCAGTACTTC.

This clonotype has more than one count but fewer than ten. This chain links TRBV4-1 with TRBJ1-2, with TRBD1 identical over 7 bases. Trimming took 5 bases from V and 6 from J; bases not matched to a gene: 9. This CDR3 is built from 14 residues. Per germline, CDR1 MGHRA and CDR2 YSYEKL. CDR3 amino acids: CASSKQGSGDGYTF. CDR3 bases: TGCGCCAGCAGCAAACAGGGGTCGGGGGATGGCTACACCTTC.

This chain links TRBV4-1 with TRBJ2-5; D call uncertain. V gave up 0 bases and J gave up 3 bases, with 20 bases separating them. The CDR3 contains 18 residues. Germline CDR1 and CDR2: MGHRA and YSYEKL. The CDR3 spells CASSQDKVGLGTKETQYF. As DNA, the CDR3 is TGCGCCAGCAGCCAAGATAAGGTTGGGCTAGGAACCAAAGAGACCCAGTACTTC.

This chain connects TRBV28 to TRBJ1-1, with 8 bases lining up with TRBD1. Looked up from germline, CDR1 is MDHEN and CDR2 is SYDVKM. Trimming removed 2 bases from V and 7 bases from J; junction bases left unmatched: 9. This CDR3 has 15 amino acids. CDR3 coding DNA: TGTGCCAGCAGTTTACCCCACAGGGGGAGGATTGAAGCTTTCTTT. This translates into CASSLPHRGRIEAFF.

The chain has TRBV12-3 or TRBV12-4 and TRBJ1-1, with D possibly matching TRBD1 (5 bases). This CDR3 spans 14 amino acids. The V end lost 3 bases, the J end lost 1 base, and 9 bases lay between the germline ends. The CDR3 loop reads CASSFDGANTEAFF. CDR3 nucleotides: TGTGCCAGCAGTTTCGACGGGGCGAACACTGAAGCTTTCTTT.

This rearrangement joins TRBV9 to TRBJ2-2; D unclear. In germline, CDR1 is SGDLS, CDR2 YYNGEE. The V and J ends lost 0 bases and 3 bases respectively, with 12 bases between them. This CDR3 has 16 amino acids. In nucleotides, the CDR3 is TGTGCCAGCAGCGTAGGCGGTAGGCGTTACACCGGGGAGCTGTTTTTT. This codes for CASSVGGRRYTGELFF.

This clonotype was picked up a small number of times. This sequence joins TRBV20-1 and TRBJ2-2; maybe TRBD2 (5 bases). The V gene's germline CDR1 is DFQATT and CDR2 SNEGSKA (reference sequence). Trimming cost V 2 bases and J 5 bases, with 6 bases left between them. The CDR3 runs to 12 residues. CDR3 DNA: TGCAGTGCTAGAACGGGAACCGGGGAGCTGTTTTTT. Translated, it gives CSARTGTGELFF.

In this sample, this clonotype turned up many times. The chain carries TRBV2 and TRBJ2-7; D is uncertain. Germline V gene data show CDR1 as SNHLY and CDR2 as FYNNEI. Trimming removed 1 base from V and 3 bases from J, with 7 bases in between. The CDR3 extends over 13 amino acids. The DNA of the CDR3 is TGTGCCAGCAGTGAAGGGTTCGGCTACGAGCAGTACTTC. Translated, it gives CASSEGFGYEQYF.